The entry below gives a single T cell receptor (beta chain) sequence along with its context. As yet, its antigen is unknown. After removal of 5 bases from V and 9 bases from J, the junction contained 10 bases not matched to a gene. Germline V lookup: CDR1 ENHRY, CDR2 SYGVKD. The CDR3 totals 14 residues. Using RNA transcripts as the source, TCR beta CDR3 regions were amplified. The TCR CDR3 first-round RT-PCR relied on the HTBI primer set. TCRdb reprocessed the multiplex PCR reads with MiXCR, giving one entry per CDR3 protein. The table lists roughly 250,000 distinct CDR3 sequences, approximately 15% of them singletons. Lactation, pregnancy, other autoimmune disease or uncontrolled infection led to exclusion of patients. Blood sampling occurred at first hyperthyroidism diagnosis, ahead of any ophthalmopathy symptoms. The record originates from a study of T cells in Graves' hyperthyroidism and ophthalmopathy. Whole-study findings and limits: Most expanded thyroid clonotypes above 0.001 recurred in blood. The model anticipated ophthalmopathy a median around six months pre-onset.

The sequenced sample consisted of blood. V and J are TRBV10-3 and TRBJ2-3, with 8 positions matching TRBD2. This receptor was obtained from a woman in her forties with Graves' hyperthyroidism that later progressed to Graves' ophthalmopathy. The DNA for the CDR3 is TGTGCCATCAGTATCCTCGAAGCGGGAGAGACGCAGTATTTT. Protein sequence: CAISILEAGETQYF.